This entry features one TCR beta chain sequence. Per the study methods: Researchers report that nucleated cell counts were estimated from reference gene primer amplification. The repertoire was sequenced with immunoSEQ multiplex PCR; TCRdb's copy has only in-frame clones and lacks some. V and J calls and clone size are copied from that table; D and trimming were computed from the DNA. The sample holds a few hundred thousand clones; approximately 87% are singletons and the top ten take around 5.9%. The source of the sample is a study of blood T cell repertoires in COVID-19. Study summary: Nucleic acid was either cDNA or gDNA, and it came from T cells, B-cell-depleted T cells, or PBMCs.

This CDR3 spans 17 amino acids. The germline V and J ends were trimmed by 7 bases and 2 bases, with 21 bases remaining between them. CDR1 and CDR2 (germline): LNHDA, SQIVND (reference sequence). The specimen was peripheral blood. This TCR was sampled from a man between 60 and 70 years old with acute or convalescent COVID-19. The V gene is TRBV19, the J gene TRBJ2-1; D is perhaps TRBD2 (7 bases). This CDR3 reads CASKTGNSGIAYNEQFF. In DNA, the CDR3 is TGTGCCAGTAAAACAGGGAACAGCGGGATAGCCTACAATGAGCAGTTCTTC.